This T cell receptor beta chain was retrieved from a study of cytomegalovirus exposure and HLA in healthy donors. A multiplex PCR was run with 60 Vbeta primers and 13 Jbeta primers. Libraries were prepared by immunoSEQ multiplex PCR; TCRdb keeps only in-frame clonotypes and omits some of them. The sample has 150,000 to 200,000 clones; around 82% are singletons. The clonotype originates from a boy younger than 18 in good health and CMV-seronegative. The sample was PBMCs.

DNA of the CDR3: TGTGCCAGCAGTGTTACGGGACAGGGGGATGGCTACACCTTC. It is translated as CASSVTGQGDGYTF. The chain links TRBV2 to TRBJ1-2; 11 nucleotides agree with TRBD1. The germline V gene encodes CDR1 SNHLY and CDR2 FYNNEI. The ends lost 4 bases at V and 6 bases at J; junction bases unmatched: 4. The CDR3 loop spans 14 amino acids.